These 20 T cell receptor beta chains were all obtained from the same sample, sequenced in a study of T cells in Graves' hyperthyroidism and ophthalmopathy. RNA transcripts yielded amplified TCR beta CDR3 regions. HTBI primers were used for first-round RT-PCR of the TCR CDR3. TCRdb called the multiplex PCR reads again in MiXCR, with one record for every CDR3 protein. The sample has a few hundred thousand distinct CDR3 sequences; 15% to 17% are singletons. Sequenced input: blood. The receptor source for this set is a woman in her 30s with Graves' hyperthyroidism.

This clonotype was seen repeatedly, ten times or more. The chain couples TRBV7-2 to TRBJ2-2; D is uncertain. V lost 4 bases, J lost 1 base, and 10 bases lay in between. The CDR3 has 15 amino acids. CDR1 is SGHTA and CDR2 is FQGNSA in the germline V gene. CDR3 amino acids: CASSWVWGNTGELFF. The DNA of the CDR3 is TGTGCCAGCAGCTGGGTTTGGGGGAACACCGGGGAGCTGTTTTTT.

Of note for this clonotype: Since no conserved phenylalanine or tryptophan closes the CDR3, a read error is the likely cause. DNA of the CDR3: TGTGCCAGCAGCTTAGATCGGGCCCCGGGACAGGAAGCTTTCCTT. The encoded protein is CASSLDRAPGQEAFL. The chain employs TRBV11-2 and TRBJ1-1; 7 bases line up with TRBD1. CDR3 size: 15 residues. Germline V gene data show CDR1 as SGHAT and CDR2 as FQNNGV. V trimming: 0 bases; J trimming: 8 bases; junction bases outside the gene matches: 9.

This clonotype was seen many times. The gene calls are TRBV7-3 and TRBJ2-1, with 9 bases that match TRBD1. CDR3 length: 19 amino acids. Germline CDR1 reads SGHTA; CDR2 reads FQGTGA. Germline trimming cut 1 base from V and 5 bases from J; bases unmatched to any gene: 15. CDR3 region: CASSLMPRGTGRWDNEQFF. The CDR3 DNA follows: TGTGCCAGCAGCTTAATGCCTAGGGGGACAGGGCGGTGGGACAATGAGCAGTTCTTC.

This clonotype showed up many times. This chain joins TRBV7-9 and TRBJ1-2; TRBD1 is a possible D gene (6 bases). V lost 5 bases and J 4 bases, leaving 11 bases between the germline ends. Germline-derived CDR1 and CDR2 are SEHNR and FQNEAQ (reference sequence). The CDR3 runs to 13 residues. CDR3: CASSPEGGYGYTF. CDR3 sequence (DNA): TGTGCCAGCAGCCCAGAGGGGGGCTATGGCTACACCTTC.

There are many counts of this clonotype. The chain uses TRBV2 and TRBJ2-1; TRBD2 matches at 12 bases. V was clipped by 6 bases and J by 4 bases; unmatched bases: 4. Germline CDR1 reads SNHLY; CDR2 reads FYNNEI. This CDR3 spans 15 amino acids. The CDR3 region has the DNA TGTGCCAGCAGGGAACTAGCGGGAGGTTACAATGAGCAGTTCTTC. Its translation: CASRELAGGYNEQFF.

About this clonotype itself: A much larger clone differs from this one at a single base, so this may be a read error. The chain carries TRBV27 and TRBJ2-7; D is possibly TRBD2 (5 bases). The V and J ends lost 0 bases and 9 bases respectively, with 12 bases between them. CDR3 length: 13 residues. Per germline, CDR1 MNHEY and CDR2 SMNVEV (reference sequence). CDR3 protein: CASSLSSGVGQYF. DNA for the CDR3: TGTGCCAGCAGTTTATCATCCGGGGTCGGGCAGTACTTC.

Ten or more counts support this clonotype. The rearrangement uses TRBV12-3 or TRBV12-4 and TRBJ2-3, with D tentatively TRBD1 or TRBD2 (5 bases each). The CDR3 extends over 16 amino acids. Trimming left V 1 base short and J 4 bases short, with 15 bases between. This CDR3 reads CASSLGSRGAPDTQYF. CDR3 DNA sequence: TGTGCCAGCAGTTTAGGTTCCCGAGGGGCCCCAGATACGCAGTATTTT.

This clonotype was seen repeatedly, ten times or more. J is TRBJ2-5 and V is TRBV7-2; TRBD1 might be the D (6 bases). The germline V and J ends were trimmed by 4 bases and 3 bases, with 18 bases remaining between them. The CDR3 length is 16 residues. Germline values: CDR1 SGHTA, CDR2 FQGNSA. CDR3 residues: CASSWTVLATKETQYF. CDR3 DNA: TGTGCCAGCAGCTGGACAGTTTTAGCCACTAAAGAGACCCAGTACTTC.

This clonotype was found many times. This rearrangement joins TRBV30 to TRBJ2-7; no reliable D call. The V end lost 6 bases, the J end lost 3 bases, and 6 bases lay between the germline ends. There are 10 residues in the CDR3. Germline assignment: CDR1 GTSNPN and CDR2 SVGIG (reference sequence). The CDR3 sequence is CACGFYEQYF. CDR3 DNA sequence: TGTGCCTGTGGGTTCTACGAGCAGTACTTC.

The chain recombines TRBV20-1 with TRBJ1-2, with D possibly TRBD1 on 6 matching bases. Germline CDR1 and CDR2: DFQATT and SNEGSKA (reference sequence). V shed 0 bases and J shed 8 bases, with 16 bases lying between them. CDR3 length: 14 amino acids. The CDR3 sequence is CSARDRRGAVGYTF. Written as DNA, the CDR3 is TGCAGTGCTAGAGATCGGCGGGGGGCAGTAGGCTACACCTTC.

This chain joins TRBV7-9 and TRBJ1-2; D is ambiguous. The CDR3 has 11 residues. V lost 5 bases and J lost 8, with 9 bases in between. CDR1 and CDR2 from the germline V gene are SEHNR and FQNEAQ (reference sequence). CDR3 sequence reads: CASSNTEGYTF. In DNA, the CDR3 is TGTGCCAGCAGCAATACGGAGGGCTACACCTTC.

This CDR3 reads CASSYPGLAGGYEQYF. The CDR3 DNA is TGTGCCAGCAGTTACCCCGGACTAGCGGGAGGATACGAGCAGTACTTC. The chain employs TRBV6-5 and TRBJ2-7, with 14 positions matching TRBD2. The CDR3 length is 16 residues. V lost 2 bases and J lost 4; bases outside the gene matches: 4. Germline values: CDR1 MNHEY, CDR2 SVGAGI.

The genes are TRBV11-2 and TRBJ2-3; 8 bases match TRBD1. J gave up 6 bases and V 5 bases, and 4 bases lay outside the gene matches. The CDR3 loop spans 13 amino acids. Per the germline V gene, CDR1 is SGHAT and CDR2 is FQNNGV. The CDR3 DNA reads TGTGCCAGCAGCCAGGGGGCGGGGGATACGCAGTATTTT. Encoded protein: CASSQGAGDTQYF.

The J gene is TRBJ2-3, the V gene TRBV6-5; D gene uncertain. This CDR3 has 14 amino acids. Between the trimmed V and J ends, which lost 2 bases and 4 bases, there was a span of 10 bases. Looked up from germline, CDR1 is MNHEY and CDR2 is SVGAGI. CDR3 DNA sequence: TGTGCCAGCAGTTACGTTCTAGGCGCAGATACGCAGTATTTT. Translation gives CASSYVLGADTQYF.

The rearrangement joins TRBV4-2 to TRBJ2-5; maybe TRBD2 (6 bases). The CDR3 has 14 amino acids. The V end was cut by 3 bases, the J end by 5 bases, with 13 bases between. Germline values: CDR1 LGHNA, CDR2 YNFKEQ. The CDR3 reads CASSQEGLLETQYF. The DNA for the CDR3 is TGTGCCAGCAGCCAGGAGGGACTTTTGGAGACCCAGTACTTC.

There are many counts of this clonotype. This chain connects TRBV2 to TRBJ2-2; unclear D gene. The CDR3 loop spans 14 amino acids. V was pared by 2 bases and J by 5 bases, with 9 bases between. Germline CDR1 reads SNHLY; CDR2 reads FYNNEI. CDR3: CASSELVETGELFF. The CDR3 bases are TGTGCCAGCAGTGAACTAGTCGAGACCGGGGAGCTGTTTTTT.

This chain links TRBV13 with TRBJ2-7, with D perhaps TRBD1 (6 bases). This CDR3 has 14 amino acids. Trimming cost V 0 bases and J 6 bases, with 12 bases left between them. Germline values: CDR1 PRHDT, CDR2 FYEKMQ (reference sequence). The CDR3: CASSLGQGRSEQYF. The CDR3 region has the DNA TGTGCCAGCAGCTTAGGACAGGGCAGGAGCGAGCAGTACTTC. The whole variable domain, filled in from reference TRBV13 and TRBJ2-7, reads AAGVIQSPRHLIKEKRETATLKCYPIPRHDTVYWYQQGPGQDPQFLISFYEKMQSDKGSIPDRFSAQQFSDYHSELNMSSLELGDSALYFCASSLGQGRSEQYFGPGTRLTVT.

In this sample, this clonotype turned up many times. The J gene is TRBJ2-1, the V gene TRBV12-3 or TRBV12-4; TRBD2 matches at 9 bases. V lost 5 bases, J lost 7 bases, and 9 bases stayed unmatched. The CDR3 runs to 15 residues. The DNA for the CDR3 is TGTGCCAGCAGTGCCCAGGCGGGAGGGTTGAATGAGCAGTTCTTC. Translating gives CASSAQAGGLNEQFF.

The chain uses TRBV12-3 or TRBV12-4 and TRBJ2-7, with a tentative D call TRBD1 (5 bases). CDR3 length: 12 amino acids. V dropped 3 bases and J dropped 9 bases, with 12 bases sitting between them. This CDR3 reads CASSFPTGGQYF. CDR3 in DNA: TGTGCCAGCAGTTTCCCTACAGGCGGGCAGTACTTC.

This clonotype came up many times. This rearrangement joins TRBV5-8 to TRBJ2-1; 8 positions match TRBD2. Germline values: CDR1 SGHTS, CDR2 YDEGEE. The CDR3 has 15 residues. V was pared by 2 bases and J by 6 bases, with 7 bases of the junction left unmatched. DNA for the CDR3: TGTGCCAGCAGCTTTTCGGGAGGGCCGGGCAATGAGCAGTTCTTC. The encoded protein is CASSFSGGPGNEQFF. Using reference TRBV5-8 and TRBJ2-1 for the parts outside the CDR3, the full variable domain is EAGVTQSPTHLIKTRGQQATLRCSPISGHTSVYWYQQALGLGLQFLLWYDEGEERNRGNFPPRFSGRQFPNYSSELNVNALELEDSALYLCASSFSGGPGNEQFFGPGTRLTVL.